This T cell receptor (beta chain) was sequenced for a study of blood T cell repertoires in COVID-19. This clone was observed a single time. This CDR3 contains 13 residues. CDR1 and CDR2 from the germline V gene are KGHSH and LQKENI. V lost 5 bases to trimming and J lost 6 bases, with 13 bases between them. The age range of participants was about 18 to 89 years, with residence in about 25 US areas. How the authors handled the data: By means of reference gene primer amplification, nucleated cell counts were estimated. Some clones are missing from TCRdb's copy, which holds only in-frame ones; the method was immunoSEQ multiplex PCR. V, J and clone size derive from that table, while D and trimming were established from the DNA sequence. The table lists some 400,000 clones, 80% to 95% of them singletons.

The clonotype originates from a woman in her thirties or forties who had been exposed to COVID-19. Sequencing used PBMCs or T cells enriched from blood (not recorded which). J is TRBJ2-5 and V is TRBV18; D is perhaps TRBD1 (6 bases). The CDR3 region is CASSDTGTKTQYF. CDR3 nucleotide sequence: TGTGCCAGCTCAGACACAGGGACAAAGACCCAGTACTTC.